This TCR beta chain appears in the sequencing data of a study of CD8+ T cells in alopecia areata. It was cDNA, reverse transcribed from extracted RNA, that served as the sequencing template. Produced via immunoSEQ multiplex PCR; TCRdb's table is partial and in-frame only. The sample includes 150,000 to 200,000 clones, over 50% of them seen just once. Germline V gene lookup returns CDR1 SQVTM and CDR2 ANQGSEA. Germline trimming cut 6 bases from V and 5 bases from J; bases unmatched to any gene: 4. The CDR3 totals 11 residues. The TCR sequence derives from a human donor with alopecia areata. The chain is built from TRBV29-1 and TRBJ2-7; 7 bases align to TRBD1. The material sequenced was CD4+ T cells sorted from blood, taken at week 0. This CDR3 is CSVRQGNEQYF. The CDR3 nucleotides are TGCAGCGTCCGACAGGGTAACGAGCAGTACTTC.